This T cell receptor beta chain was observed in a study of radiotherapy plus CTLA-4 blockade in lung cancer. Libraries were prepared by immunoSEQ multiplex PCR; TCRdb keeps only in-frame clonotypes and omits some of them. The profile shows approximately 89,000 clones, approximately 83% of them singletons. Trimming at V came to 10 bases and at J to 4 bases, leaving 7 bases not matched to a gene. The CDR3 sequence is 13 residues long. The V gene's germline CDR1 is LNHNV and CDR2 YYDKDF (reference sequence). This TCR was sampled from a human donor with non-small cell lung cancer that progressed on radiotherapy plus ipilimumab. The chain uses TRBV15 and TRBJ2-5; 9 bases are a match to TRBD2. The material was peripheral blood, obtained from a patient treated with radiotherapy plus ipilimumab. The CDR3 reads CAIASGRLETQYF. The CDR3 DNA sequence: TGTGCCATAGCCAGCGGGAGGTTAGAGACCCAGTACTTC. The whole variable domain, filled in from reference TRBV15 and TRBJ2-5, reads DAMVIQNPRYQVTQFGKPVTLSCSQTLNHNVMYWYQQKSSQAPKLLFHYYDKDFNNEADTPDNFQSRRPNTSFCFLDIRSPGLGDTAMYLCAIASGRLETQYFGPGTRLLVL.